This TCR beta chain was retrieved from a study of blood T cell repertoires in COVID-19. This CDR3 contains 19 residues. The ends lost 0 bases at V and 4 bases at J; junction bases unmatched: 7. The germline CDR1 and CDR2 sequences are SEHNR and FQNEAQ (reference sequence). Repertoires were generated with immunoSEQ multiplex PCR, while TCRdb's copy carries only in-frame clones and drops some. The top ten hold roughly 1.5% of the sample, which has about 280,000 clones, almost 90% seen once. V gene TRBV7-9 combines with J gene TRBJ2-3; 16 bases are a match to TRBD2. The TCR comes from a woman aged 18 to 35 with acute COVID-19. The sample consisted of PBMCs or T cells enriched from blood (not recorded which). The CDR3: CASSLAGLAGGPLADTQYF. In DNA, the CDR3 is TGTGCCAGCAGCTTAGCGGGACTAGCGGGAGGGCCTCTGGCAGATACGCAGTATTTT.